This is a list of T cell receptor beta chains from one sample in a study of T cells in Graves' hyperthyroidism and ophthalmopathy. TCRdb used MiXCR to reprocess the multiplex PCR reads, holding one entry per CDR3 protein. Among about 840,000 distinct CDR3 sequences listed, about two fifths were seen once. Material: blood. These receptors were collected from a man between 18 and 35 years old with Graves' hyperthyroidism. Both conserved end residues are part of each CDR3. D genes are given only for firm matches. Size tells how often a clone was seen (once, few, many) or the class of an expanded clone, and some rows leave it out.

j_call clone_size d_call v_call cdr3_aa cdr3_nt
TRBJ2-5 . TRBD1 TRBV5-4 CASSDGTGDGETQYF TGTGCCAGCAGCGACGGGACAGGGGACGGGGAGACCCAGTACTTC
TRBJ2-7 . . TRBV10-3 CGPPRGSYEQYF TGTGGCCCCCCTAGGGGGTCCTACGAGCAGTACTTC
TRBJ2-5 many . TRBV11-3 CASSHPGTHKSKYF TGTGCCAGCAGCCATCCCGGGACCCATAAGTCGAAGTACTTC
TRBJ2-7 few . TRBV5-8 CASSQSLGDTYEQYF TGCGCCAGCAGCCAAAGTCTCGGGGATACCTACGAGCAGTACTTC
TRBJ1-1 many . TRBV29-1 CSVEGVNTEAFF TGCAGCGTTGAAGGCGTGAACACTGAAGCTTTCTTT
TRBJ1-5 . . TRBV11-2 CASSQDTWLGNQPQHF TGTGCCAGCAGCCAAGACACATGGTTGGGCAATCAGCCCCAGCATTTT
TRBJ2-2 many . TRBV7-8 CASSLVRDPLTGGELFF TGTGCCAGCAGCTTAGTGCGGGATCCCCTCACGGGCGGGGAGCTGTTTTTT
TRBJ1-2 many . TRBV5-8 CASTSLGGAYGYTF TGTGCCAGCACCTCCCTGGGGGGAGCCTATGGCTACACCTTC
TRBJ1-2 . . TRBV2 CASSRDTADYGYTF TGTGCCAGTTCCCGGGACACGGCGGATTATGGCTACACCTTC
TRBJ1-1 . . TRBV2 CASSVGVAEAFF TGTGCCAGCTCTGTGGGAGTCGCTGAAGCTTTCTTT
TRBJ1-5 once . TRBV19 CASRGGRETQHF TGTGCCAGTAGGGGAGGAAGGGAGACCCAGCATTTT
TRBJ1-1 . . TRBV5-1 CASSLVGAGVEAFF TGCGCCAGCAGCTTGGTCGGGGCGGGTGTAGAAGCTTTCTTT
TRBJ2-7 . . TRBV15 CATSSDGYEQYF TGTGCCACCAGCTCGGACGGCTACGAGCAGTACTTC
TRBJ1-1 . TRBD1 TRBV2 CASTKIRTPNRGVMNTEAFF TGTGCCAGCACCAAAATTAGGACCCCCAACAGGGGTGTTATGAACACTGAAGCTTTCTTT
TRBJ1-2 . . TRBV15 CATSRDTGYGYTF TGTGCCACCAGCAGGGACACGGGATATGGCTACACCTTC
TRBJ2-2 few . TRBV6-5 CASSYGRSGELFF TGTGCCAGCAGTTACGGCAGATCCGGGGAGCTGTTTTTT
TRBJ1-6 . . TRBV7-8 CASSYSGTRDNSPLHF TGTGCCAGCAGTTACTCGGGGACCAGGGATAATTCACCCCTCCACTTT
TRBJ2-7 . TRBD2 TRBV12-3/TRBV12-4 CASSLVGTSGYYEQYF TGTGCCAGCAGTTTAGTCGGGACTAGCGGTTACTACGAGCAGTACTTC
TRBJ2-5 . . TRBV9 CASSVDESPQETKYF TGTGCCAGCAGCGTAGATGAGAGCCCCCAAGAGACCAAGTACTTC
TRBJ1-2 . TRBD1 TRBV11-2 CASSLVAGDRNYDYTF TGTGCCAGCAGCTTAGTTGCAGGGGACAGAAACTATGACTACACCTTC
TRBJ1-5 many . TRBV19 CASSTPAGLSNQPQHF TGTGCCAGTAGTACCCCGGCAGGGCTAAGCAATCAGCCCCAGCATTTT
TRBJ1-1 many TRBD1 TRBV12-3/TRBV12-4 CASSYDRGKTEAFF TGTGCCAGCAGTTATGACAGGGGAAAGACTGAAGCTTTCTTT
TRBJ1-5 few . TRBV5-1 CASSPGAGVDQPQHF TGCGCCAGCAGCCCCGGGGCAGGGGTGGATCAGCCCCAGCATTTT
TRBJ1-1 many . TRBV12-3/TRBV12-4 CASSLHVTNTEAFF TGTGCCAGCAGTCTACACGTTACGAACACTGAAGCTTTCTTT
TRBJ1-2 few TRBD1 TRBV7-9 CASSYTSSGTGLYGYTF TGTGCCAGCAGCTACACCTCCTCCGGGACAGGCCTCTATGGCTACACCTTC
TRBJ2-5 . TRBD2 TRBV7-2 CASSTNRGGNGETQYF TGTGCCAGCAGCACGAACCGGGGGGGCAATGGTGAGACCCAGTACTTC
TRBJ1-2 many TRBD1 TRBV7-2 CASSFTGDLGYTF TGTGCCAGCAGCTTCACAGGGGATTTGGGCTACACCTTC
TRBJ1-5 many TRBD1 TRBV12-3/TRBV12-4 CASSKGQGDQPQHF TGTGCCAGCAGTAAGGGACAGGGGGATCAGCCCCAGCATTTT
TRBJ1-2 . . TRBV12-3/TRBV12-4 CASSPGLAGSGYTF TGTGCCAGCAGTCCAGGGCTGGCGGGGTCGGGCTACACCTTC
TRBJ2-7 . . TRBV7-2 CASSFAPQGTYEQYF TGTGCCAGCAGCTTCGCTCCTCAGGGGACCTACGAGCAGTACTTC
TRBJ2-2 few . TRBV14 CASSPRLDYANTGELFF TGTGCCAGCAGCCCGAGACTGGATTACGCGAACACCGGGGAGCTGTTTTTT
TRBJ1-1 . . TRBV9 CASSLDLPRVEMNTEAFF TGTGCCAGCAGCTTAGATTTGCCCAGGGTGGAGATGAACACTGAAGCTTTCTTT
TRBJ2-2 . TRBD2 TRBV2 CAIETSGPGELFF TGTGCCATCGAGACTAGCGGGCCCGGGGAGCTGTTTTTT
TRBJ1-2 few . TRBV14 CASSQVSGAPDTF TGTGCCAGCAGCCAAGTCAGCGGGGCGCCTGACACCTTC
TRBJ2-7 many . TRBV5-1 CASSLDGSSYEQYF TGTGCCAGCAGCTTGGACGGATCCTCCTACGAGCAGTACTTC
TRBJ1-2 many . TRBV19 CASSAPDINGYTF TGTGCCAGTAGTGCCCCCGACATTAATGGCTACACCTTC
TRBJ1-5 . TRBD1 TRBV29-1 CSVEDPGQGLYSNQPQHF TGCAGCGTTGAAGATCCGGGACAGGGCCTTTATAGCAATCAGCCCCAGCATTTT
TRBJ2-5 many . TRBV20-1 CSASRGGETQYF TGCAGTGCTAGCAGAGGGGGAGAGACCCAGTACTTC
TRBJ2-7 few TRBD1 TRBV5-1 CASSLLQGVAYEQYF TGCGCCAGCAGCTTGTTACAGGGGGTAGCCTACGAGCAGTACTTC
TRBJ2-6 many . TRBV2 CASMGAGANVLTF TGTGCCAGCATGGGGGCTGGGGCCAACGTCCTGACTTTC
TRBJ1-1 many . TRBV9 CASSGRDIRGAFF TGTGCCAGCAGCGGCCGGGACATCCGTGGGGCTTTCTTT
TRBJ2-6 . . TRBV29-1 CSAPSGLNVLTF TGCAGCGCGCCCTCCGGGCTCAACGTCCTGACTTTC
TRBJ2-7 . TRBD2 TRBV12-3/TRBV12-4 CASSKGLAGYYEQYF TGTGCCAGCAGCAAAGGACTAGCGGGCTACTACGAGCAGTACTTC
TRBJ2-7 many . TRBV7-8 CASSLHLPLERGEQYF TGTGCCAGCAGCCTCCACCTTCCACTAGAACGGGGCGAGCAGTACTTC
TRBJ1-5 many . TRBV2 CASSEGLSREEDQPQHF TGTGCCAGCAGTGAGGGACTGTCCAGGGAAGAGGATCAGCCCCAGCATTTT